Sequencing of this T cell receptor (beta chain) was carried out in a study of T cells in Graves' hyperthyroidism and ophthalmopathy. Hyperthyroidism of Graves' type that showed no ophthalmopathy progression within 18 months was stable. Authors of the study amplified TCR beta CDR3 regions from RNA transcripts. HTBI primers were employed in a first-round RT-PCR of the TCR CDR3. TCRdb re-analysed the multiplex PCR reads in MiXCR, keeping a single row per CDR3 protein. The sample lists hundreds of thousands of distinct CDR3 sequences; 38% were seen once. The CDR3 is 12 residues long. Germline V gene data show CDR1 as SQVTM and CDR2 as ANQGSEA. The V end was cut by 4 bases, the J end by 3 bases, with 9 bases between.

Sequencing used blood. The receptor was isolated from a man aged 18 to 35 with Graves' hyperthyroidism. V usage is TRBV29-1 and J usage is TRBJ1-1; D is unresolved. The CDR3 nucleotides read TGCAGCGTTGTGGAGGGCTACACTGAAGCTTTCTTT. Translation: CSVVEGYTEAFF. Drawing the rest from reference TRBV29-1 and TRBJ1-1, the complete variable domain is SAVISQKPSRDICQRGTSLTIQCQVDSQVTMMFWYRQQPGQSLTLIATANQGSEATYESGFVIDKFPISRPNLTFSTLTVSNMSPEDSSIYLCSVVEGYTEAFFGQGTRLTVV.